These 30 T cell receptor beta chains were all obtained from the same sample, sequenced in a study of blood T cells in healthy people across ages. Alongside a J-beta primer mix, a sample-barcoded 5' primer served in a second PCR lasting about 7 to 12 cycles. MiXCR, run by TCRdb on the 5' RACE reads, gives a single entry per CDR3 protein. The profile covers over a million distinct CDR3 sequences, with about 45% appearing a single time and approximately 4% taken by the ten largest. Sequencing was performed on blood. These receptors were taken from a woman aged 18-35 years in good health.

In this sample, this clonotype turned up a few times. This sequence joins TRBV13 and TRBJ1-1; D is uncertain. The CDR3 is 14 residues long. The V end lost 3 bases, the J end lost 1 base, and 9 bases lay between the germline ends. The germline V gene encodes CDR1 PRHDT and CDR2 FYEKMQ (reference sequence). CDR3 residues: CASSFLRGNTEAFF. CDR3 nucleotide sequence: TGTGCCAGCAGCTTCCTCCGTGGGAACACTGAAGCTTTCTTT.

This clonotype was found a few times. CDR3 sequence: CATNLGVGYEQYF. CDR3 coding DNA: TGTGCCACCAACCTGGGGGTGGGCTACGAGCAGTACTTC. This chain uses TRBV15 with TRBJ2-7, with D possibly called TRBD1 or TRBD2 (5 bases each). Trimming left V 7 bases short and J 3 bases short, with 13 bases between. The germline V gene has CDR1 LNHNV and CDR2 YYDKDF (reference sequence). This CDR3 is 13 amino acids long.

The CDR3 sequence is CASSPSRLAAYNEQFF. CDR3 DNA sequence: TGTGCCAGCAGTCCCTCTCGACTAGCGGCTTACAATGAGCAGTTCTTC. This chain links TRBV6-6 with TRBJ2-1, with TRBD2 identical over 9 bases. J gave up 4 bases and V 5 bases, and 9 bases lay outside the gene matches. The CDR3 runs 16 residues. CDR1 MNHNY and CDR2 SVGAGI come from the germline V gene (reference sequence).

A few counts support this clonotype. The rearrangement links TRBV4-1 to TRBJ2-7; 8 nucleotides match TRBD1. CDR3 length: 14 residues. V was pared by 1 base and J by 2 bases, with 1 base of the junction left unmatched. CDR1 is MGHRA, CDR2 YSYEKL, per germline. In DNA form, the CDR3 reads TGCGCCAGCAGCCAAGGGACAGGGACCTACGAGCAGTACTTC. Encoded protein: CASSQGTGTYEQYF.

The CDR3: CASKARTVEKLFF. The CDR3 nucleotides read TGTGCCAGCAAAGCCCGAACGGTTGAAAAACTGTTTTTT. The V and J genes are TRBV12-3 or TRBV12-4 and TRBJ1-4, with unresolved D. This CDR3 spans 13 amino acids. The V and J ends lost 7 bases and 7 bases respectively, with 13 bases between them.

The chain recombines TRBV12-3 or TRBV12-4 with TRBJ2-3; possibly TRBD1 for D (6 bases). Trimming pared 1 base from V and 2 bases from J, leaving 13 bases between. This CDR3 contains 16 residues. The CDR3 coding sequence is TGTGCCAGCAGTTTAGATGTAAGGGGGACCACAGATACGCAGTATTTT. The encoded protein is CASSLDVRGTTDTQYF.

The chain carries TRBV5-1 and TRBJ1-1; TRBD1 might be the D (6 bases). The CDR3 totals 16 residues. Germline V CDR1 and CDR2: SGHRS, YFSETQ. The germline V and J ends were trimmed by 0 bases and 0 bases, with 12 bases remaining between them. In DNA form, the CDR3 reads TGCGCCAGCAGCTTGGTTACAGGGTTAATGAACACTGAAGCTTTCTTT. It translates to CASSLVTGLMNTEAFF.

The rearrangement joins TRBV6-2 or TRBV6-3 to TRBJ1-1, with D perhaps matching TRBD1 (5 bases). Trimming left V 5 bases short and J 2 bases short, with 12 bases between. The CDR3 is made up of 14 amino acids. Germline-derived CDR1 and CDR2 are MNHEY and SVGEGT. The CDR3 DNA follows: TGTGCCAGCAGTGACAGAGCGCCTAACACTGAAGCTTTCTTT. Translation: CASSDRAPNTEAFF.

CDR3 in amino acids: CASSLVTGGVNTEAFF. DNA of the CDR3: TGTGCCAGCAGCTTAGTTACAGGGGGAGTGAACACTGAAGCTTTCTTT. The chain recombines TRBV7-2 with TRBJ1-1; 8 bases agree with TRBD1. The ends lost 1 base at V and 0 bases at J; junction bases unmatched: 4. Germline-derived CDR1 and CDR2 are SGHTA and FQGNSA. The length of the CDR3 is 16 residues. Filled out from reference TRBV7-2 and TRBJ1-1, the complete variable domain reads GAGVSQSPSNKVTEKGKDVELRCDPISGHTALYWYRQSLGQGLEFLIYFQGNSAPDKSGLPSDRFSAERTGGSVSTLTIQRTQQEDSAVYLCASSLVTGGVNTEAFFGQGTRLTVV.

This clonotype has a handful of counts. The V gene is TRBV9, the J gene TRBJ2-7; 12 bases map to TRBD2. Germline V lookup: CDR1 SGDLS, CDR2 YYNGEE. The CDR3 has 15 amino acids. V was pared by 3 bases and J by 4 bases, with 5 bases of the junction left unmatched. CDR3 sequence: CASSAYGTSGYEQYF. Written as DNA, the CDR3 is TGTGCCAGCAGCGCCTACGGGACTAGCGGGTACGAGCAGTACTTC. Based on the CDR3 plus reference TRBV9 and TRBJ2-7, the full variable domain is DSGVTQTPKHLITATGQRVTLRCSPRSGDLSVYWYQQSLDQGLQFLIQYYNGEERAKGNILERFSAQQFPDLHSELNLSSLELGDSALYFCASSAYGTSGYEQYFGPGTRLTVT.

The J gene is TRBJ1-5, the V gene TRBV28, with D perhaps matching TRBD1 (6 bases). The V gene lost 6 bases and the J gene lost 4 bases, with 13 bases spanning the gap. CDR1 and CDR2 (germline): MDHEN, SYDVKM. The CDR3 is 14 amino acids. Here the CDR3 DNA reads TGTGCCAGCAGACCGGGACAAGTAAATCAGCCCCAGCATTTT. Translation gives CASRPGQVNQPQHF.

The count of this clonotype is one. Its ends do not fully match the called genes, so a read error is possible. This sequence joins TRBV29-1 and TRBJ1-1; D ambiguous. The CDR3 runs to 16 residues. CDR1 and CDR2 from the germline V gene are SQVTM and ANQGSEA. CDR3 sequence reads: CGVEDGPRGGWTEAFF. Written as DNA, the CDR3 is TGCGGCGTTGAAGACGGGCCCCGGGGAGGGTGGACTGAAGCTTTCTTT. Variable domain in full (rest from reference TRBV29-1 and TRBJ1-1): SAVISQKPSRDICQRGTSLTIQCQVDSQVTMMFWYRQQPGQSLTLIATANQGSEATYESGFVIDKFPISRPNLTFSTLTVSNMSPEDSSIYLCGVEDGPRGGWTEAFFGQGTRLTVV.

CDR3 in amino acids: CASSDSGVNTGELFF. The CDR3 coding sequence is TGTGCCAGCAGCGATAGCGGGGTTAACACCGGGGAGCTGTTTTTT. The rearrangement links TRBV4-2 to TRBJ2-2; 8 bases are a match to TRBD2. Germline V gene data show CDR1 as LGHNA and CDR2 as YNFKEQ. The CDR3 is made up of 15 amino acids. Losses at the gene ends were 5 bases for V and 2 bases for J; bases not matched to a gene: 4.

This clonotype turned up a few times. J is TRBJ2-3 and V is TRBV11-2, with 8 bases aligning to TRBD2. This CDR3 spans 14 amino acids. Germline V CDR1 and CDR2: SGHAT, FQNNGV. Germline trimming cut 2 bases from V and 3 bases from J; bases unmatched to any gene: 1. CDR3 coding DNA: TGTGCCAGCAGCTTAAGACTAGCGACAGATACGCAGTATTTT. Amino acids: CASSLRLATDTQYF. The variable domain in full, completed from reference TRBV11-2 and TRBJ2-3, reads EAGVAQSPRYKIIEKRQSVAFWCNPISGHATLYWYQQILGQGPKLLIQFQNNGVVDDSQLPKDRFSAERLKGVDSTLKIQPAKLEDSAVYLCASSLRLATDTQYFGPGTRLTVL.

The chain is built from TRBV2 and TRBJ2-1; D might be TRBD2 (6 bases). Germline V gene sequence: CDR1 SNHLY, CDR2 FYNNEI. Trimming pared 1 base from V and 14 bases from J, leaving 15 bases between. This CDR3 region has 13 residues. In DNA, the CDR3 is TGTGCCAGCAGTGAAGGAGCCGGGACTTCGGAGTTCTTC. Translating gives CASSEGAGTSEFF.

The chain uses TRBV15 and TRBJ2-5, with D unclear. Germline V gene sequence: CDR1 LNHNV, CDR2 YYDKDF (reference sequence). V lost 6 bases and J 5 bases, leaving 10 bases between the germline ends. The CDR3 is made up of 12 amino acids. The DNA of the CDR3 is TGTGCCACCAGGGCGGAAGGGGAGACCCAGTACTTC. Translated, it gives CATRAEGETQYF.

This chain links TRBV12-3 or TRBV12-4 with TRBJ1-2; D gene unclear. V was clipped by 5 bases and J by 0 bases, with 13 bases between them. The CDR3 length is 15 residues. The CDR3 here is CASSRPGLANYGYTF. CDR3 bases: TGTGCCAGCAGTCGACCGGGCCTAGCTAACTATGGCTACACCTTC.

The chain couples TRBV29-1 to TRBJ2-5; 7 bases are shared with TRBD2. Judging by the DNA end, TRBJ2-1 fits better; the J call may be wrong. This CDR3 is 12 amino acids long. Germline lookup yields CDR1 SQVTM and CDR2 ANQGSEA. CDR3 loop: CSVSGAQETQFF. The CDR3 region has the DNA TGCAGCGTAAGCGGGGCCCAAGAGACCCAGTTCTTC.

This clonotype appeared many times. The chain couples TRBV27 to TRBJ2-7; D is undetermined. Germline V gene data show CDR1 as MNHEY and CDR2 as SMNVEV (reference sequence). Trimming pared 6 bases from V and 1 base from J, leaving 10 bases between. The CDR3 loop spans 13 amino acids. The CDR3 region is CASSYTISYEQYF. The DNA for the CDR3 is TGTGCCAGCAGCTACACCATATCCTACGAGCAGTACTTC.

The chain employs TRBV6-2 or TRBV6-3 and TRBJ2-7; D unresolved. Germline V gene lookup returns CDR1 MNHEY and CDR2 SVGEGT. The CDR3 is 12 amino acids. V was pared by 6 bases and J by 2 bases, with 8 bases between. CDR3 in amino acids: CASSKHAYEQYF. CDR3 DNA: TGTGCCAGCAGCAAACATGCCTACGAGCAGTACTTC.

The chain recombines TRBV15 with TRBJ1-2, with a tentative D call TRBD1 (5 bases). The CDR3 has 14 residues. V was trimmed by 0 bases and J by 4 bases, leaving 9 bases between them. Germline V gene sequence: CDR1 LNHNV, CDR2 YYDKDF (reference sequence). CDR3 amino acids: CATSRDIGAYGYTF. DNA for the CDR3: TGTGCCACCAGCAGAGATATAGGGGCCTATGGCTACACCTTC.

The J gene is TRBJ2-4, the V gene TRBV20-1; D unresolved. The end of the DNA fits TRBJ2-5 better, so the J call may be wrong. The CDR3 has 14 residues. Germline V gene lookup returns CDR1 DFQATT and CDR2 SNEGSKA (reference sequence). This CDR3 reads CSAKDMWKQETQYF. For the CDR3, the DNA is TGCAGTGCTAAAGATATGTGGAAGCAAGAGACCCAGTACTTC.

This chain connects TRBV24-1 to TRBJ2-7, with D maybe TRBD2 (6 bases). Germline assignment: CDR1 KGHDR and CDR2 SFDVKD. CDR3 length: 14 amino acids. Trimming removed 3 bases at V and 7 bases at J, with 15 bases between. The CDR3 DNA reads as TGTGCCACCAGTGATGCGTGGGAGGCTAATGAGCAGTACTTC. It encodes CATSDAWEANEQYF.

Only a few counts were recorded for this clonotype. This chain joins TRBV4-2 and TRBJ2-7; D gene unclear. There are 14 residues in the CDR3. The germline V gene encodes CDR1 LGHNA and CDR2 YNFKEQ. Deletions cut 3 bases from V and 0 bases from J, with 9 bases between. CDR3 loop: CASSQSQASYEQYF. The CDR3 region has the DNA TGTGCCAGCAGCCAGAGTCAGGCCTCCTACGAGCAGTACTTC.

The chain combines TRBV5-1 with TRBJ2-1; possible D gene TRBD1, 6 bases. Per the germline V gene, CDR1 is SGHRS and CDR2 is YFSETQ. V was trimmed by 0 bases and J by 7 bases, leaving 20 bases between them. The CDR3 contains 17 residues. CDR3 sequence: CASSLEYRVLFGNEQFF. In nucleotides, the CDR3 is TGCGCCAGCAGCTTGGAATACAGGGTATTGTTCGGTAATGAGCAGTTCTTC.

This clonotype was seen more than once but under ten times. CDR3 bases: TGTGCCAGCAGTTACTCGGGGGGCAGCAGACCGGCTGAGCAGTTCTTC. Translating gives CASSYSGGSRPAEQFF. The J gene is TRBJ2-1, the V gene TRBV6-6, with D perhaps matching TRBD1 or TRBD2 (6 bases each). Trimming removed 0 bases at V and 9 bases at J, with 18 bases between. The CDR3 spans 16 residues. Germline V lookup: CDR1 MNHNY, CDR2 SVGAGI (reference sequence).

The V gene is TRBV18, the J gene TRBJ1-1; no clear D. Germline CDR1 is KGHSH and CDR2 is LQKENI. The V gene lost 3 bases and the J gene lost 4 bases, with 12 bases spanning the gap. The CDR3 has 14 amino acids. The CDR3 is CASSPRAIPTEAFF. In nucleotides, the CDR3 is TGTGCCAGCTCACCGCGAGCGATCCCCACTGAAGCTTTCTTT.

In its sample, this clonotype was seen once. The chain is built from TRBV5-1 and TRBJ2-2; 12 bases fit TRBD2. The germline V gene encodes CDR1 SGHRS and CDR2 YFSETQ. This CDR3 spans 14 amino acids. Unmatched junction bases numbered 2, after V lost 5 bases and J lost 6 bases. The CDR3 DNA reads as TGCGCCAGCAGGACTAGCGGGAGACCCGGGGAGCTGTTTTTT. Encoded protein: CASRTSGRPGELFF.

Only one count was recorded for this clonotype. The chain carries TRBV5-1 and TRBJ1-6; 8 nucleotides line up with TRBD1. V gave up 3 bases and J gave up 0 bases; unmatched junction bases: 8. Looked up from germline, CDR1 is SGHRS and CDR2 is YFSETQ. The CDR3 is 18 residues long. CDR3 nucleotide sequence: TGCGCCAGCAGCTCCGGGACAGGACTTAGCTCCTATAATTCACCCCTCCACTTT. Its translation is CASSSGTGLSSYNSPLHF.

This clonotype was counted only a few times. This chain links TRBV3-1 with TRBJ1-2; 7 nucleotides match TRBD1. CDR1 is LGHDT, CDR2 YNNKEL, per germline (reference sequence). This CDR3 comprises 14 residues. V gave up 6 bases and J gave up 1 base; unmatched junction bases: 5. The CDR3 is CASRPTGSNYGYTF. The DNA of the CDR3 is TGTGCCAGCAGACCGACAGGGAGTAACTATGGCTACACCTTC.